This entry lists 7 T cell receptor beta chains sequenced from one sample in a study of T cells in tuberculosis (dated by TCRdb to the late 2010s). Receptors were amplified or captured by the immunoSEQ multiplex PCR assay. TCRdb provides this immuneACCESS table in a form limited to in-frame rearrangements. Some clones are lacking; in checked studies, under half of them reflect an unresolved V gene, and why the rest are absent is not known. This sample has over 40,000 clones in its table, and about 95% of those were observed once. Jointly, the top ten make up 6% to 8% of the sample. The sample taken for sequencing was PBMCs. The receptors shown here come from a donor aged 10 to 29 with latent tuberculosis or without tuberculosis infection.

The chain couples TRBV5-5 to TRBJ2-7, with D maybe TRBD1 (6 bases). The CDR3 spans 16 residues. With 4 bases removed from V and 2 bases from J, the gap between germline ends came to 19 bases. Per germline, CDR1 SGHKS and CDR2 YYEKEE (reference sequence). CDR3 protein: CASSRESTGSAYEQYF. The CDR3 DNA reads TGTGCCAGCAGCAGGGAAAGCACAGGGTCGGCCTACGAGCAGTACTTC.

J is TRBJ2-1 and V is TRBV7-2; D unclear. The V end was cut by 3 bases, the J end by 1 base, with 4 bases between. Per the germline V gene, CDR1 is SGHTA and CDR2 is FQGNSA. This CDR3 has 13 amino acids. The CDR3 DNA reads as TGTGCCAGCAGCTTGGAGTCCTACAATGAGCAGTTCTTC. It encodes CASSLESYNEQFF.

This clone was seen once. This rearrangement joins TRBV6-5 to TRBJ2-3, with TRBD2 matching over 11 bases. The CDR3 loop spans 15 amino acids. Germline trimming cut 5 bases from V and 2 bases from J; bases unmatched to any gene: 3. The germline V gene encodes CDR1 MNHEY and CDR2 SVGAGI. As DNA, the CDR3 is TGTGCCAGCAGTCTGACTAGCGGGGACACAGATACGCAGTATTTT. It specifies CASSLTSGDTDTQYF.

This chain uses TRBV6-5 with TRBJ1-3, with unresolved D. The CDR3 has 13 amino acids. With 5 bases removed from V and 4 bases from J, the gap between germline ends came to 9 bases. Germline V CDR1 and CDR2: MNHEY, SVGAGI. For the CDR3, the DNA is TGTGCCAGCAGTCCCCAGGCCGGAAACACCATATATTTT. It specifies CASSPQAGNTIYF.

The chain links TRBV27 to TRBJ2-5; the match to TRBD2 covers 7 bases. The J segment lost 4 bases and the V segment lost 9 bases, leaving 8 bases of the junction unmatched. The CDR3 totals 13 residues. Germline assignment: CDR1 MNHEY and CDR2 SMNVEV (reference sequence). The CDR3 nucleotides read TGTGCCAGTGGTCGGGACTACGGAGAGACCCAGTACTTC. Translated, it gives CASGRDYGETQYF.

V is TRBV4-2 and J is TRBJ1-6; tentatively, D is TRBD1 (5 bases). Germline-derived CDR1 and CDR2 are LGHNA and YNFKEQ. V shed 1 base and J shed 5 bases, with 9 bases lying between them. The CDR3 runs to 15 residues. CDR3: CASSQVRGDNSPLHF. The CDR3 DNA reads TGTGCCAGCAGCCAAGTCCGGGGGGATAATTCACCCCTCCACTTT.

CDR3 in DNA: TGTGCCAGCAGTTTATTCCCCATGAACACTGAAGCTTTCTTT. Encoded protein: CASSLFPMNTEAFF. This chain connects TRBV27 to TRBJ1-1; D remains ambiguous. The CDR3 covers 14 residues. Trimming stripped 1 base from V and 0 bases from J, with 6 bases between. Looked up from germline, CDR1 is MNHEY and CDR2 is SMNVEV (reference sequence).